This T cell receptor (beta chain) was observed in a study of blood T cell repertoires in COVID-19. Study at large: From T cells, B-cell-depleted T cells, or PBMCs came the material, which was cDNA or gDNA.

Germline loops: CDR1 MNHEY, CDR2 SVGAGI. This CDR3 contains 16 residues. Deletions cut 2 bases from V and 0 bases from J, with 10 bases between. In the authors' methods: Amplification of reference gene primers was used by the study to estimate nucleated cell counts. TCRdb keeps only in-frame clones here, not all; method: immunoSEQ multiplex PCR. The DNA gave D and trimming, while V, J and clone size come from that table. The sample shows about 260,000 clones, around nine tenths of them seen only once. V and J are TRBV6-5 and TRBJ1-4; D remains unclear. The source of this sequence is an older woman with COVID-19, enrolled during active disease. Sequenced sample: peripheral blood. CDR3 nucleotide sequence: TGTGCCAGCAGTTACCGCACCGGGACAACTAATGAAAAACTGTTTTTT. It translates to CASSYRTGTTNEKLFF.